This is a list of T cell receptor beta chains from one sample in a study of blood T cell repertoires in COVID-19. The protocol was immunoSEQ multiplex PCR, while the TCRdb copy is restricted to in-frame clones and leaves out a portion. The sample shows some 200,000 clones, about 88% of them seen only once. The sample consisted of peripheral blood. The receptors stem from a woman aged 80 or over in a cohort sampled during active or convalescent COVID-19. CDR3s include the opening cysteine and the closing phenylalanine or tryptophan. A D gene is named only where the DNA matches it firmly. Clone size is shown for a subset of rows, as once, few, many or a class of expanded clone.

V gene: TRBV27; J gene: TRBJ1-4; D gene: TRBD1; clone size: once; CDR3 DNA: TGTGCCAGCAGTTTAATTTCAGGGGGACGTAATGAAAAACTGTTTTTT; CDR3 protein: CASSLISGGRNEKLFF
V gene: TRBV9; J gene: TRBJ1-2; D gene: .; clone size: .; CDR3 DNA: TGTGCCAGCAGCTCCTACAGGGATCAACACTATGGCTACACCTTC; CDR3 protein: CASSSYRDQHYGYTF
V gene: TRBV5-4; J gene: TRBJ2-2; D gene: .; clone size: .; CDR3 DNA: TGTGCCAGCAGCTTGGTCGGACAAAACACCGGGGAGCTGTTTTTT; CDR3 protein: CASSLVGQNTGELFF
V gene: TRBV6-6; J gene: TRBJ2-5; D gene: TRBD1; clone size: .; CDR3 DNA: TGTGCCAGCAGTTACGGGGGACAGGGAGGACAAGAGACCCAGTACTTC; CDR3 protein: CASSYGGQGGQETQYF
V gene: TRBV7-9; J gene: TRBJ1-3; D gene: .; clone size: .; CDR3 DNA: TGTGCCAGCCGTGGGTGGCAGGGACAAAGAAACACCATATATTTT; CDR3 protein: CASRGWQGQRNTIYF
V gene: TRBV19; J gene: TRBJ2-1; D gene: TRBD2; clone size: .; CDR3 DNA: TGTGCCAGTAGTCGTAGCGGGAGTTCACCCTACAATGAGCAGTTCTTC; CDR3 protein: CASSRSGSSPYNEQFF
V gene: TRBV10-3; J gene: TRBJ2-3; D gene: .; clone size: .; CDR3 DNA: TGTGCCATCAGTGACAACGCTATTGGAGGCACAGATACGCAGTATTTT; CDR3 protein: CAISDNAIGGTDTQYF
V gene: TRBV11-2; J gene: TRBJ1-2; D gene: TRBD1; clone size: .; CDR3 DNA: TGTGCCAGCAGCACTTACCCCAAGACAGGGCAGGTATACTATGGCTACACCTTC; CDR3 protein: CASSTYPKTGQVYYGYTF
V gene: TRBV28; J gene: TRBJ1-1; D gene: TRBD1; clone size: .; CDR3 DNA: TGTGCCAGCAGTCACTGGGCCTACAGGGGGAGGAACACTGAAGCTTTCTTT; CDR3 protein: CASSHWAYRGRNTEAFF
V gene: TRBV7-8; J gene: TRBJ2-7; D gene: TRBD2; clone size: .; CDR3 DNA: TGTGCCAGCAGCCCCCTAGCGGTATCCTCCTACGAGCAGTACTTC; CDR3 protein: CASSPLAVSSYEQYF
V gene: TRBV5-1; J gene: TRBJ1-1; D gene: TRBD1; clone size: .; CDR3 DNA: TGCGCCAGCAGCTCTACAGGGGCCTACATGAACACTGAAGCTTTCTTT; CDR3 protein: CASSSTGAYMNTEAFF
V gene: TRBV5-1; J gene: TRBJ2-4; D gene: TRBD1; clone size: .; CDR3 DNA: TGCGCCAGCAGCCTCACAGGGGTTTTTAGCATTCAGTACTTC; CDR3 protein: CASSLTGVFSIQYF
V gene: TRBV7-2; J gene: TRBJ1-5; D gene: TRBD1; clone size: .; CDR3 DNA: TGTGCCAGCAGCACCCGACAGGGAAATCAGCCCCAGCATTTT; CDR3 protein: CASSTRQGNQPQHF
V gene: TRBV5-4; J gene: TRBJ1-6; D gene: TRBD1; clone size: .; CDR3 DNA: TGTGCCAGCAGCCAAGGACAGGGGGCGAATAATTCACCCCTCCACTTT; CDR3 protein: CASSQGQGANNSPLHF
V gene: TRBV11-2; J gene: TRBJ2-1; D gene: .; clone size: .; CDR3 DNA: TGTGCCAGCAGCATATTAGCGGCCAGCTCCTACAATGAGCAGTTCTTC; CDR3 protein: CASSILAASSYNEQFF
V gene: TRBV6-2/TRBV6-3; J gene: TRBJ2-3; D gene: TRBD1; clone size: .; CDR3 DNA: TGTGCCAGCAGTTACGTTTTGGACAGGGGCACAGATACGCAGTATTTT; CDR3 protein: CASSYVLDRGTDTQYF
V gene: TRBV30; J gene: TRBJ1-5; D gene: .; clone size: once; CDR3 DNA: TGTGCCTGGAGTGGGGACATCCTCAATCAGCCCCAGCATTTT; CDR3 protein: CAWSGDILNQPQHF
V gene: TRBV19; J gene: TRBJ2-2; D gene: TRBD1; clone size: .; CDR3 DNA: TGTGCCAGTAGTATAGGTAGACAGGGGCGCCACACCGGGGAGCTGTTTTTT; CDR3 protein: CASSIGRQGRHTGELFF
V gene: TRBV19; J gene: TRBJ2-4; D gene: TRBD2; clone size: .; CDR3 DNA: TGTGCCAGTAGTACCTTTGGAGCGGGAGGGCCCTCGGCCAAAAACATTCAGTACTTC; CDR3 protein: CASSTFGAGGPSAKNIQYF
V gene: TRBV9; J gene: TRBJ2-3; D gene: .; clone size: .; CDR3 DNA: TGTGCCAGCAGCGTTTCAAGCACAGATACGCAGTATTTT; CDR3 protein: CASSVSSTDTQYF
V gene: TRBV10-3; J gene: TRBJ1-4; D gene: .; clone size: .; CDR3 DNA: TGTGCCATCAGTGGACAGGTTAATGAAAAACTGTTTTTT; CDR3 protein: CAISGQVNEKLFF
V gene: TRBV9; J gene: TRBJ2-7; D gene: TRBD2; clone size: .; CDR3 DNA: TGTGCCAGCAGCGTAGAGGCTAGCGGGGGACCTACTGTATACGAGCAGTACTTC; CDR3 protein: CASSVEASGGPTVYEQYF
V gene: TRBV25-1; J gene: TRBJ1-1; D gene: .; clone size: .; CDR3 DNA: TGTGCCAGCAGTGAATTTTCAACAGGGAAGACTGAAGCTTTCTTT; CDR3 protein: CASSEFSTGKTEAFF
V gene: TRBV6-2/TRBV6-3; J gene: TRBJ2-6; D gene: TRBD1; clone size: .; CDR3 DNA: TGTGCCAGCAGTGACAGGGGCGCTGGGGCCAACGTCCTGACTTTC; CDR3 protein: CASSDRGAGANVLTF
V gene: TRBV18; J gene: TRBJ2-3; D gene: .; clone size: .; CDR3 DNA: TGTGCCAGCTCGCCTGGTCGGACAGATACGCAGTATTTT; CDR3 protein: CASSPGRTDTQYF
V gene: TRBV7-2; J gene: TRBJ1-1; D gene: TRBD1; clone size: once; CDR3 DNA: TGTGCCAGCAGCGTAGAGGGTTGGGACAGCCGGAACACTGAAGCTTTCTTT; CDR3 protein: CASSVEGWDSRNTEAFF
V gene: TRBV30; J gene: TRBJ2-3; D gene: .; clone size: .; CDR3 DNA: TGTGCCTGGAGTGTCAACAGGGGACTCCCCACAGATACGCAGTATTTT; CDR3 protein: CAWSVNRGLPTDTQYF
V gene: TRBV7-9; J gene: TRBJ1-5; D gene: .; clone size: .; CDR3 DNA: TGTGCCAGCAGCCTCACAGGGAGCAATCAGCCCCAGCATTTT; CDR3 protein: CASSLTGSNQPQHF
V gene: TRBV5-1; J gene: TRBJ2-5; D gene: TRBD1; clone size: .; CDR3 DNA: TGCGCCAGCAGCTTGGCAGGGGGCGGGGCACCCCAGTACTTC; CDR3 protein: CASSLAGGGAPQYF
V gene: TRBV4-1; J gene: TRBJ1-3; D gene: TRBD1; clone size: .; CDR3 DNA: TGCGCCAGCAGCCAACACACCGGGACAGGGGTTATATTCGGTGGAAACACCATATATTTT; CDR3 protein: CASSQHTGTGVIFGGNTIYF
V gene: TRBV29-1; J gene: TRBJ1-5; D gene: .; clone size: .; CDR3 DNA: TGCAGCGTAGTACTCAATAGCAATCAGCCCCAGCATTTT; CDR3 protein: CSVVLNSNQPQHF
V gene: TRBV19; J gene: TRBJ1-4; D gene: .; clone size: .; CDR3 DNA: TGTGCCAGTAGCGCCCACCGAGCAACTAATGAAAAACTGTTTTTT; CDR3 protein: CASSAHRATNEKLFF
V gene: TRBV19; J gene: TRBJ1-1; D gene: .; clone size: few; CDR3 DNA: TGTGCCAGTAGTTCTACAGGGATGAACACTGAAGCTTTCTTT; CDR3 protein: CASSSTGMNTEAFF
V gene: TRBV2; J gene: TRBJ1-1; D gene: TRBD1; clone size: .; CDR3 DNA: TGTGCCAGCAGCTCGGGACAGAGGAACACTGAAGCTTTCTTT; CDR3 protein: CASSSGQRNTEAFF
V gene: TRBV5-1; J gene: TRBJ1-1; D gene: .; clone size: once; CDR3 DNA: TGCGCCAGCAGCCCCCCAGGAAACACTGAAGCTTTCTTT; CDR3 protein: CASSPPGNTEAFF
V gene: TRBV6-2/TRBV6-3; J gene: TRBJ1-5; D gene: .; clone size: .; CDR3 DNA: TGTGCCAGCAGTTACCACGGGCGGGGGTTAAGCAATCAGCCCCAGCATTTT; CDR3 protein: CASSYHGRGLSNQPQHF
V gene: TRBV7-8; J gene: TRBJ1-4; D gene: .; clone size: .; CDR3 DNA: TGTGCCAGCAGCGGGAGATTTGGTGGCGCAACTAATGAAAAACTGTTTTTT; CDR3 protein: CASSGRFGGATNEKLFF
V gene: TRBV20-1; J gene: TRBJ1-2; D gene: .; clone size: .; CDR3 DNA: TGCAGTGCTAGTACAGCATCCAAAGGCTACACCTTC; CDR3 protein: CSASTASKGYTF
V gene: TRBV11-3; J gene: TRBJ2-7; D gene: TRBD1; clone size: .; CDR3 DNA: TGTGCCAGCAGCTTAGTCTTCCGGACAGGCCCATACGAGCAGTACTTC; CDR3 protein: CASSLVFRTGPYEQYF
V gene: TRBV6-6; J gene: TRBJ2-7; D gene: .; clone size: .; CDR3 DNA: TGTGCCAGCAGTTATCCCTACTACGAGCAGTACTTC; CDR3 protein: CASSYPYYEQYF
V gene: TRBV5-1; J gene: TRBJ2-5; D gene: TRBD1; clone size: .; CDR3 DNA: TGCGCCAGCACTATCGGACAGGCCCAAGAGACCCAGTACTTC; CDR3 protein: CASTIGQAQETQYF
V gene: TRBV5-4; J gene: TRBJ1-1; D gene: TRBD1; clone size: .; CDR3 DNA: TGTGCCAGCAGCCAGACCGGGACAGGGATGATGAACACTGAAGCTTTCTTT; CDR3 protein: CASSQTGTGMMNTEAFF
V gene: TRBV11-2; J gene: TRBJ1-5; D gene: TRBD1; clone size: .; CDR3 DNA: TGTGCCAGCAGCTCGGGACAGGGTGGAAGCAATCAGCCCCAGCATTTT; CDR3 protein: CASSSGQGGSNQPQHF
V gene: TRBV23-1; J gene: TRBJ1-1; D gene: TRBD1; clone size: .; CDR3 DNA: TGCGCCAGCAGTCCTTTCACAGGGGAAAACACTGAAGCTTTCTTT; CDR3 protein: CASSPFTGENTEAFF
V gene: TRBV29-1; J gene: TRBJ2-1; D gene: .; clone size: .; CDR3 DNA: TGCAGCGTTGAAGGGTGGGAGAACAATGAGCAGTTCTTC; CDR3 protein: CSVEGWENNEQFF
V gene: TRBV7-2; J gene: TRBJ2-1; D gene: TRBD2; clone size: .; CDR3 DNA: TGTGCCAGCAGCTTACTAGCGGGAACTAACAATGAGCAGTTCTTC; CDR3 protein: CASSLLAGTNNEQFF
V gene: TRBV5-4; J gene: TRBJ1-3; D gene: TRBD1; clone size: once; CDR3 DNA: TGTGCCAGCAGCGGATACCGACAGGGGTTAACTGGAAACACCATATATTTT; CDR3 protein: CASSGYRQGLTGNTIYF
V gene: TRBV6-5; J gene: TRBJ1-1; D gene: .; clone size: .; CDR3 DNA: TGTGCCAGCAGTCCACAGGCTGGGTACACTGAAGCTTTCTTT; CDR3 protein: CASSPQAGYTEAFF
V gene: TRBV7-8; J gene: TRBJ1-2; D gene: .; clone size: .; CDR3 DNA: TGTGCCAGCAGCGCCGTGTCCGCTCCGGGTGGCTACACCTTC; CDR3 protein: CASSAVSAPGGYTF
V gene: TRBV19; J gene: TRBJ1-1; D gene: TRBD1; clone size: .; CDR3 DNA: TGTGCCAGTCGGCTTCCCGGACAGGGGGCTCACACTGAAGCTTTCTTT; CDR3 protein: CASRLPGQGAHTEAFF
V gene: TRBV21-1; J gene: TRBJ2-5; D gene: .; clone size: .; CDR3 DNA: TGTGCCAGCAGCAAAGGAAGGACTAGCGACGGGGAGACCCAGTACTTC; CDR3 protein: CASSKGRTSDGETQYF
V gene: TRBV24-1; J gene: TRBJ1-5; D gene: TRBD1; clone size: .; CDR3 DNA: TGTGCCACCAGTGATTCAATACAGGGGGCTATTCAGCCCCAGCATTTT; CDR3 protein: CATSDSIQGAIQPQHF
V gene: TRBV9; J gene: TRBJ2-1; D gene: TRBD1; clone size: .; CDR3 DNA: TGTGCCAGCAGCGTTGTACCGGGACAGGGGGCGGCTAGCAATGAGCAGTTCTTC; CDR3 protein: CASSVVPGQGAASNEQFF